The clone carrying this T cell receptor (beta chain) was detected only a few times. Its specificity is unknown. The CDR3 spans 13 residues. V lost 3 bases and J 3 bases, leaving 9 bases between the germline ends. Germline CDR1 is MGHRA and CDR2 is YSYEKL. The data were taken from a study of blood T cells in healthy people across ages. Study conclusions and caveats: Among long-lived donors, naive CD4+ cells were more numerous and diversity higher than in aged donors.

Primed by a sample-barcoded 5' primer and a J-beta primer mix, a second PCR proceeded for 7 to 11 cycles. TCRdb reprocessed the 5' RACE reads with MiXCR, giving one entry per CDR3 protein. The sample yields 750,000 or so distinct CDR3 sequences, 20% to 25% seen once. The same data also contributed to another study, on T cells of mothers and their children. That work contributes: The study obtained over 8.5 million TCR beta CDR3 reads per mother and about 3 million per child. Related and unrelated pairs show TCR recombination output that thymic selection shapes similarly. Persisting microchimeric T cell clones went undetected.

The source of this sequence is a boy aged 10-17 years in good health. The V and J genes are TRBV4-1 and TRBJ2-7; no clear D gene. Sequencing used blood. DNA of the CDR3: TGCGCCAGCAGCCAGGGCGATTTCTACGAGCAGTACTTC. This codes for CASSQGDFYEQYF.